These 31 T cell receptor beta chains came from one sample sequenced in a study of human T cells and chemical hapten exposure. TCRdb re-derived calls from the RACE reads in MiXCR, one entry per CDR3 protein. The sample has some 45,000 distinct CDR3 sequences; around 12% are singletons. Time point here: pre-sensitization, week 0. Treatment meaning: therapeutic diphenylcyclopropenone sensitization with weekly scalp DPC. The source was whole blood, collected in connection with sensitization to the hapten diphenylcyclopropenone (DPC). The receptors were gathered from a woman aged 25 to 39 with alopecia areata. Some clones in this sample may be carry-over from other donors' samples.

This clonotype was counted only a few times. The chain links TRBV6-1 to TRBJ2-1; TRBD2 agrees at 11 bases. Germline CDR1 is MNHNS and CDR2 is SASEGT. With 7 bases clipped from V and 4 bases from J, the junction kept 6 bases outside the gene matches. The CDR3 loop spans 15 amino acids. The CDR3 sequence: CASISGRALYNEQFF. The CDR3 bases are TGTGCCAGCATTAGCGGGAGGGCCCTGTACAATGAGCAGTTCTTC.

The chain carries TRBV20-1 and TRBJ2-1, with 13 bases matching TRBD2. This CDR3 has 15 amino acids. Germline loops: CDR1 DFQATT, CDR2 SNEGSKA (reference sequence). The CDR3 coding sequence is TGCAGCTCAACTGGACTAGCGGGGGTTTTCGATGAGCAGTTCTTC. Translated: CSSTGLAGVFDEQFF.

This sequence joins TRBV12-3 or TRBV12-4 and TRBJ2-1; possibly TRBD1 for D (5 bases). The V gene lost 6 bases and the J gene lost 9 bases, with 12 bases spanning the gap. This CDR3 region has 12 residues. The chain's CDR3 is CASRRQPTEQFF. The CDR3, as DNA: TGTGCCAGCAGGCGACAGCCCACTGAGCAGTTCTTC.

The table lists this clonotype with a few counts. This sequence joins TRBV5-1 and TRBJ2-1; TRBD2 matches 8 bases. The CDR3 sequence is 15 residues long. V shed 2 bases, J shed 3 bases, and the junction held 4 bases outside the gene matches. Germline V gene sequence: CDR1 SGHRS, CDR2 YFSETQ. CDR3: CASSFLAGIYNEQFF. CDR3 coding DNA: TGCGCCAGCAGCTTCCTAGCGGGTATCTACAATGAGCAGTTCTTC.

This clonotype was observed a few times. This chain links TRBV7-9 with TRBJ2-7; TRBD1 matches at 7 bases. This CDR3 contains 13 residues. CDR1 and CDR2 from the germline V gene are SEHNR and FQNEAQ (reference sequence). V lost 5 bases, J lost 6 bases, and 7 bases stayed unmatched. The CDR3 loop is CASSAQGLGEQYF. Written as DNA, the CDR3 is TGTGCCAGCAGCGCACAGGGGTTGGGCGAGCAGTACTTC. The full variable domain, its missing parts supplied by reference TRBV7-9 and TRBJ2-7, is DTGVSQNPRHKITKRGQNVTFRCDPISEHNRLYWYRQTLGQGPEFLTYFQNEAQLEKSRLLSDRFSAERPKGSFSTLEIQRTEQGDSAMYLCASSAQGLGEQYFGPGTRLTVT.

The chain is built from TRBV2 and TRBJ1-5; tentative D call: TRBD1 (5 bases). This CDR3 has 14 residues. Germline CDR1 is SNHLY and CDR2 is FYNNEI. V shed 5 bases and J shed 2 bases, with 10 bases lying between them. The CDR3 region is CASSLEGRNQPQHF. As DNA, the CDR3 is TGTGCCAGCAGTCTGGAGGGGCGCAATCAGCCCCAGCATTTT.

Only a few counts were recorded for this clonotype. This chain uses TRBV7-2 with TRBJ1-5, with a tentative D call TRBD1 (6 bases). From germline, CDR1 is SGHTA and CDR2 FQGNSA. This CDR3 region has 12 residues. Deletions cut 3 bases from V and 7 bases from J, with 7 bases between. DNA of the CDR3: TGTGCCAGCAGCTTTGACAGGCAGCCCCAGCATTTT. Translated: CASSFDRQPQHF.

This clonotype was recorded at least ten times. The V and J genes are TRBV20-1 and TRBJ2-3, with 9 bases fitting TRBD1. Germline V lookup: CDR1 DFQATT, CDR2 SNEGSKA (reference sequence). Unmatched junction bases numbered 9, after V lost 3 bases and J lost 2 bases. There are 16 residues in the CDR3. Here the CDR3 reads CSASQWDRDLTDTQYF. The CDR3 bases are TGCAGTGCTAGTCAGTGGGACAGGGACCTCACAGATACGCAGTATTTT.

Ten or more counts support this clonotype. The rearrangement joins TRBV28 to TRBJ2-1; D is undetermined. In germline, CDR1 is MDHEN, CDR2 SYDVKM. The CDR3 consists of 11 residues. Trimming removed 11 bases at V and 7 bases at J, with 12 bases between. CDR3 sequence (DNA): TGTGCCGGCGCCGTGGGGAATGAGCAGTTCTTC. Protein product: CAGAVGNEQFF.

This clonotype was observed many times. The rearrangement uses TRBV9 and TRBJ2-1; D unclear. Trimming removed 4 bases at V and 0 bases at J, with 5 bases between. This CDR3 is built from 13 residues. Looked up from germline, CDR1 is SGDLS and CDR2 is YYNGEE. The CDR3 loop is CASSPSSYNEQFF. In DNA, the CDR3 is TGTGCCAGCAGCCCGAGCTCCTACAATGAGCAGTTCTTC.

This clonotype occurred once. A much more abundant neighbour one base away suggests this may be a read error. The chain combines TRBV5-6 with TRBJ2-3, with TRBD1 as a possible D gene (5 bases). The germline V gene encodes CDR1 SGHDT and CDR2 YYEEEE. V gave up 4 bases and J gave up 6 bases, with 12 bases separating them. The CDR3 is 13 residues long. DNA for the CDR3: TGTGCCAGCAGCCGAATGGGGCTTGATACGCAGTATTTT. Protein sequence: CASSRMGLDTQYF. Full variable domain (rest looked up from reference TRBV5-6 and TRBJ2-3): DAGVTQSPTHLIKTRGQQVTLRCSPKSGHDTVSWYQQALGQGPQFIFQYYEEEERQRGNFPDRFSGHQFPNYSSELNVNALLLGDSALYLCASSRMGLDTQYFGPGTRLTVL.

The V and J genes are TRBV20-1 and TRBJ2-2; TRBD2 matches 11 bases. The germline V gene encodes CDR1 DFQATT and CDR2 SNEGSKA (reference sequence). V lost 6 bases to trimming and J lost 3 bases; unmatched junction nucleotides: 6. The CDR3 covers 15 residues. The CDR3 sequence is CSAAGTSGHTGELFF. CDR3 in DNA: TGCAGTGCGGCCGGGACTAGCGGTCACACCGGGGAGCTGTTTTTT.

The chain recombines TRBV6-1 with TRBJ2-7, with a possible D match to TRBD1 (5 bases). Germline V CDR1 and CDR2: MNHNS, SASEGT. V lost 7 bases and J lost 2, with 9 bases in between. The CDR3 has 12 amino acids. In DNA, the CDR3 is TGTGCCAGCAACAGGATACCCTACGAGCAGTACTTC. Its protein product is CASNRIPYEQYF.

The CDR3 DNA reads TGTGCCAGCAGCCCCGGACAAGGGAGAGATGAAAAACTGTTTTTT. It codes for CASSPGQGRDEKLFF. The chain uses TRBV6-6 and TRBJ1-4; D might be TRBD1 (5 bases). CDR1 is MNHNY and CDR2 is SVGAGI in the germline V gene (reference sequence). V lost 6 bases and J lost 6, with 17 bases in between. CDR3 length equals 15 residues.

This rearrangement joins TRBV18 to TRBJ1-6, with a tentative D call TRBD1 (5 bases). The CDR3 totals 14 residues. Germline CDR1 is KGHSH and CDR2 is LQKENI. V was clipped by 3 bases and J by 8 bases, with 11 bases between them. CDR3 in amino acids: CASSPSWGDSPLHF. The CDR3 DNA sequence: TGTGCCAGCTCACCTTCGTGGGGCGATTCACCCCTCCACTTT.

This clonotype came up many times. The genes are TRBV29-1 and TRBJ2-1, with no clear D. The CDR3 consists of 11 residues. CDR1 SQVTM and CDR2 ANQGSEA come from the germline V gene. Trimming pared 3 bases from V and 7 bases from J, leaving 7 bases between. CDR3 coding DNA: TGCAGCGTTGACGTGGTAAATGAGCAGTTCTTC. Amino acid sequence: CSVDVVNEQFF.

To note about this clonotype: This may stem from a read error, because a much larger clone lies one nucleotide away. This rearrangement joins TRBV29-1 to TRBJ2-3; TRBD2 might be the D (6 bases). The CDR3 contains 12 residues. Germline V gives CDR1 SQVTM, CDR2 ANQGSEA. Trimming removed 7 bases at V and 5 bases at J, with 13 bases between. CDR3 sequence: CSAGTQIDTQYF. CDR3 bases: TGCAGCGCCGGGACTCAGATAGATACGCAGTATTTT.

This clonotype has ten or more counts. The rearrangement links TRBV6-2 or TRBV6-3 to TRBJ2-7; TRBD1 matches at 7 bases. Per germline, CDR1 MNHEY and CDR2 SVGEGT. After removal of 1 base from V and 2 bases from J, the junction contained 2 bases not matched to a gene. The CDR3 is made up of 14 amino acids. This chain's CDR3 is CASSYWGQTYEQYF. In nucleotides, the CDR3 is TGTGCCAGCAGTTACTGGGGACAGACCTACGAGCAGTACTTC.

A few counts support this clonotype. V is TRBV7-6 and J is TRBJ2-1, with D unresolved. The CDR3 totals 17 residues. Trimming pared 5 bases from V and 0 bases from J, leaving 17 bases between. Germline V gives CDR1 SGHVS, CDR2 FNYEAQ. The CDR3: CASSPRQGLSSYNEQFF. The CDR3 coding sequence is TGTGCCAGCAGCCCACGACAAGGTCTCAGCTCCTACAATGAGCAGTTCTTC.

This clonotype was picked up many times. V is TRBV6-5 and J is TRBJ2-1, with 12 bases fitting TRBD2. Per the germline V gene, CDR1 is MNHEY and CDR2 is SVGAGI. Trimming took 5 bases from V and 8 from J; bases not matched to a gene: 4. The CDR3 has 14 residues. CDR3 nucleotide sequence: TGTGCCAGCAGTACTAGACTAGCGGGAGATGAGCAGTTCTTC. This sequence encodes CASSTRLAGDEQFF.

This clonotype was seen at least ten times. CDR3 sequence reads: CASSSRLAGAAGELFF. The DNA of the CDR3 is TGTGCCAGCAGCTCTCGACTAGCGGGAGCCGCTGGGGAGCTGTTTTTT. The chain has TRBV7-6 and TRBJ2-2; 12 nucleotides line up with TRBD2. The trim removed 4 bases at V and 8 bases at J, leaving 8 bases unmatched. The CDR3 runs 16 residues. Germline CDR1 SGHVS, CDR2 FNYEAQ.

In this sample, this clonotype turned up a few times. This chain uses TRBV5-4 with TRBJ2-6; unclear D gene. Germline CDR1 is SGHNT and CDR2 is YYREEE (reference sequence). There are 17 residues in the CDR3. Trimming left V 0 bases short and J 0 bases short, with 10 bases between. CDR3 amino acids: CASSLGTPRSGANVLTF. The CDR3 DNA reads as TGTGCCAGCAGCTTGGGGACGCCCCGCTCTGGGGCCAACGTCCTGACTTTC.

This chain links TRBV9 with TRBJ2-3; 7 positions match TRBD2. This CDR3 region has 15 residues. The germline CDR1 and CDR2 sequences are SGDLS and YYNGEE. Trimming cost V 4 bases and J 6 bases; bases outside gene matches: 11. The CDR3 here is CASSRSGNRMDTQYF. The CDR3 DNA reads as TGTGCCAGCAGCCGAAGCGGGAATCGTATGGATACGCAGTATTTT.

This sequence joins TRBV18 and TRBJ2-2, with D possibly TRBD2 on 5 matching bases. V shed 4 bases and J shed 2 bases, with 11 bases lying between them. The CDR3 sequence is 15 residues long. The germline V gene encodes CDR1 KGHSH and CDR2 LQKENI. CDR3 in amino acids: CASSRPSGNTGELFF. DNA for the CDR3: TGTGCCAGCTCACGACCCAGCGGAAACACCGGGGAGCTGTTTTTT. Full variable domain (missing parts from reference TRBV18 and TRBJ2-2): NAGVMQNPRHLVRRRGQEARLRCSPMKGHSHVYWYRQLPEEGLKFMVYLQKENIIDESGMPKERFSAEFPKEGPSILRIQQVVRGDSAAYFCASSRPSGNTGELFFGEGSRLTVL.

This clonotype turned up a few times. The V and J genes are TRBV29-1 and TRBJ2-1; 10 nucleotides align to TRBD1. V dropped 8 bases and J dropped 5; count of bases not matched to a gene: 9. CDR3 length: 14 residues. Germline lookup yields CDR1 SQVTM and CDR2 ANQGSEA. CDR3 sequence (DNA): TGCAGCATGAGGACAGGGGGATATAACAATGAGCAGTTCTTC. It yields the protein CSMRTGGYNNEQFF.

The chain couples TRBV28 to TRBJ2-3; D may be TRBD1 (5 bases). Trimming removed 6 bases from V and 1 base from J, with 14 bases in between. Looked up from germline, CDR1 is MDHEN and CDR2 is SYDVKM. This CDR3 region has 15 residues. CDR3 nucleotide sequence: TGTGCCAGCAGAGACATCACCAGGGGCACAGATACGCAGTATTTT. Translation: CASRDITRGTDTQYF.

The table lists this clonotype with many counts. This sequence joins TRBV28 and TRBJ2-3; 14 bases line up with TRBD2. The CDR3 runs to 17 residues. V shed 5 bases and J 3 bases; nucleotides not matched to a gene: 7. Looked up from germline, CDR1 is MDHEN and CDR2 is SYDVKM. CDR3 region: CASSGWTSGGSTDTQYF. The CDR3 bases are TGTGCCAGCAGTGGCTGGACTAGCGGGGGGAGTACAGATACGCAGTATTTT.

There are many counts of this clonotype. V gene TRBV11-2 combines with J gene TRBJ2-3; no clear D. Per the germline V gene, CDR1 is SGHAT and CDR2 is FQNNGV. V was shortened by 2 bases and J by 1 base, with 7 bases between the two germline ends. CDR3 length equals 14 residues. CDR3 bases: TGTGCCAGCAGCTTAATCTCCGGCACAGATACGCAGTATTTT. Amino acid sequence: CASSLISGTDTQYF.

This clonotype was seen more than once but under ten times. The gene calls are TRBV2 and TRBJ2-1, with TRBD2 matching over 9 bases. Germline V CDR1 and CDR2: SNHLY, FYNNEI. Unmatched junction bases numbered 4, after V lost 8 bases and J lost 5 bases. The length of the CDR3 is 13 residues. CDR3 nucleotide sequence: TGTGCCAGCCACCTAGCGGGGCACAATGAGCAGTTCTTC. As protein: CASHLAGHNEQFF.

This clonotype was observed a few times. The chain is built from TRBV4-1 and TRBJ2-1; TRBD1 agrees at 8 bases. The junction had 14 bases not matched to a gene; V was cut back by 5 bases and J by 8 bases. The CDR3 totals 16 residues. The germline CDR1 and CDR2 sequences are MGHRA and YSYEKL. The CDR3 DNA reads TGCGCCAGCAGCTCCTACTCCGGGACAGGTATTTATGAGCAGTTCTTC. Protein product: CASSSYSGTGIYEQFF.

This clonotype was detected many times. The rearrangement joins TRBV7-6 to TRBJ1-1; D unclear. Deletions cut 2 bases from V and 3 bases from J, with 7 bases between. The CDR3 consists of 13 residues. Per germline, CDR1 SGHVS and CDR2 FNYEAQ. The CDR3 DNA sequence: TGTGCCAGCAGCTTACAGTTCCACACTGAAGCTTTCTTT. As protein: CASSLQFHTEAFF.